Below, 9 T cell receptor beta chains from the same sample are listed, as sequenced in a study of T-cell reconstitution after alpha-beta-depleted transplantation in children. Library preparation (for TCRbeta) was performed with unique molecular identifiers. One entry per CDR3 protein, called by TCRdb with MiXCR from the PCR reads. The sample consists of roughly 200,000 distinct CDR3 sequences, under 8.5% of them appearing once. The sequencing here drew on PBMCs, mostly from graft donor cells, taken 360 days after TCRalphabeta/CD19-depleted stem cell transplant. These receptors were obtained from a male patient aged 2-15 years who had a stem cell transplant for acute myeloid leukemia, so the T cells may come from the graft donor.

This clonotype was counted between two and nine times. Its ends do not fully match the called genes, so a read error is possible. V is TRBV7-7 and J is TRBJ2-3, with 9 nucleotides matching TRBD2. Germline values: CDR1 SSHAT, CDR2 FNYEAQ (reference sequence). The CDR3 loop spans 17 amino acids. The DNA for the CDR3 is TGTGCTAGCAGCCCATTGCAGTGGGGTAGCGGGAGCCATACGCAGTATTTT. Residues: CASSPLQWGSGSHTQYF.

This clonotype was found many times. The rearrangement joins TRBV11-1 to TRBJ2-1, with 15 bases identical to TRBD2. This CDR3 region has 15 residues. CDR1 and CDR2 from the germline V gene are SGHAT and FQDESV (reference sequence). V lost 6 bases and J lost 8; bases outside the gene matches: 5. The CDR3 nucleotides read TGTGCCAGCAGGAAACGGACTAGCGGGAGGGATGAGCAGTTCTTC. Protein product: CASRKRTSGRDEQFF. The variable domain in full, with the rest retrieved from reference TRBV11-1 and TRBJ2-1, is EAEVAQSPRYKITEKSQAVAFWCDPISGHATLYWYRQILGQGPELLVQFQDESVVDDSQLPKDRFSAERLKGVDSTLKIQPAELGDSAMYLCASRKRTSGRDEQFFGPGTRLTVL.

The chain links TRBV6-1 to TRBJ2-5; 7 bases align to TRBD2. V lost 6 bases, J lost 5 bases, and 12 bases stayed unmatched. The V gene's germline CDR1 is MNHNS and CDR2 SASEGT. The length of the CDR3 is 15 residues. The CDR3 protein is CASRNKWEGLETQYF. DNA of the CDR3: TGTGCCAGCAGGAATAAGTGGGAGGGCCTCGAGACCCAGTACTTC.

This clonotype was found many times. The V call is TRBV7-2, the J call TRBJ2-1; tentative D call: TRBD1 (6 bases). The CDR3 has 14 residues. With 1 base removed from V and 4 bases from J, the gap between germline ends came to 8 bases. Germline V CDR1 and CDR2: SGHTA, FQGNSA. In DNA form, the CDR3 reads TGTGCCAGCAGCTTAGAAAGGGGGTACAATGAGCAGTTCTTC. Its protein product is CASSLERGYNEQFF.

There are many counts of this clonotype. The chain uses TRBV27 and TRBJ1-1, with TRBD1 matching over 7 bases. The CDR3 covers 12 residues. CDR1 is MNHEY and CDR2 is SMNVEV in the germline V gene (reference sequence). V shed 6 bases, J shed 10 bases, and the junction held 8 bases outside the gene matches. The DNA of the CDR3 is TGTGCCAGCAGCCAGAACAGGGGCGCAGCTTTCTTT. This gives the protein CASSQNRGAAFF.

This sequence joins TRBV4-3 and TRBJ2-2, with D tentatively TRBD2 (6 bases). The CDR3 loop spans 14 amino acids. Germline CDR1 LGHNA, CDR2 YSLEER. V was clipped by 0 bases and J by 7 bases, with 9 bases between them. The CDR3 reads CASSQEGRGGELFF. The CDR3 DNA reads TGCGCCAGCAGCCAAGAAGGGCGGGGCGGGGAGCTGTTTTTT.

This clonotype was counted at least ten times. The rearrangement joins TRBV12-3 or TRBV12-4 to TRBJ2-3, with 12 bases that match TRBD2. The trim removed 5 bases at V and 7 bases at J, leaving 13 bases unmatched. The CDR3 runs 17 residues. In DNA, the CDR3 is TGTGCCAGCAGTAAGACTAGCGGGGGTCTACTTTCCTATACGCAGTATTTT. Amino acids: CASSKTSGGLLSYTQYF.

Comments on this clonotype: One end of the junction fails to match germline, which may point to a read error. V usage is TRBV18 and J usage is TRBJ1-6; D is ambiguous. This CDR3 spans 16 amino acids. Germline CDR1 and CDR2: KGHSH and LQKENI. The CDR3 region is CASSRLRTAVDSPIHF. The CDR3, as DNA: TGTGCCAGCTCCCGTCTAAGGACGGCGGTGGATTCACCCATCCACTTT.

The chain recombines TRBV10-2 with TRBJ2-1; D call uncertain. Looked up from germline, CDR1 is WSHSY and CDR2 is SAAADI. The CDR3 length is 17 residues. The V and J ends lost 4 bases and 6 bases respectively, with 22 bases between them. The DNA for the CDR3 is TGCGCCAGCAGTGGCCCCCTTATGGGTCAGGTGGGCAATGAGCAGTTCTTC. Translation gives CASSGPLMGQVGNEQFF.